Listed here are 7 T cell receptor beta chains from one sample, sequenced in a study of early T cells in non-severe SARS-CoV-2 infection. TCRdb ran MiXCR on the 5' RACE reads and lists one entry per CDR3 protein. The table records under 85,000 distinct CDR3 sequences, approximately 10% of them present only once. The material was whole blood, obtained at baseline. These TCRs come from an adult who was a healthcare worker with PCR-confirmed SARS-CoV-2 infection or an uninfected control (not recorded which).

This clonotype was found many times. The chain uses TRBV27 and TRBJ2-7, with unresolved D. The CDR3 runs 13 residues. The V and J ends lost 8 bases and 0 bases respectively, with 11 bases between them. CDR1 is MNHEY, CDR2 SMNVEV, per germline (reference sequence). The CDR3 nucleotides are TGTGCCAGCCACCGGGTCGACTCCTACGAGCAGTACTTC. This gives the protein CASHRVDSYEQYF.

The rearrangement joins TRBV11-3 to TRBJ2-1, with unresolved D. CDR1 is SGHNT and CDR2 is YENEEA in the germline V gene. This CDR3 is built from 15 residues. Trimming took off 1 base at V and 4 bases at J, with 11 bases between the two ends. In DNA, the CDR3 is TGTGCCAGCAGCTTAGCGGCTCTTCTTTACAATGAGCAGTTCTTC. Translated: CASSLAALLYNEQFF.

This clonotype was seen many times. V and J are TRBV18 and TRBJ2-1; weak D call: TRBD2 (6 bases). The CDR3 runs to 16 residues. Germline CDR1 and CDR2: KGHSH and LQKENI. V lost 0 bases, J lost 2 bases, and 11 bases lay in between. This chain's CDR3 is CASSPPSRGTYNEQFF. In DNA, the CDR3 is TGTGCCAGCTCACCACCGTCTCGCGGGACCTACAATGAGCAGTTCTTC.

This CDR3 is CASSNGWALSQPQHF. CDR3 bases: TGCGCCAGCTCGAATGGGTGGGCGTTAAGTCAGCCCCAGCATTTT. The V call is TRBV10-2, the J call TRBJ1-5; D remains ambiguous. Trimming took off 8 bases at V and 6 bases at J, with 20 bases between the two ends. The CDR3 is 15 residues long. Germline lookup yields CDR1 WSHSY and CDR2 SAAADI.

V gene TRBV6-5 combines with J gene TRBJ1-1, with no clear D. Germline CDR1 is MNHEY and CDR2 is SVGAGI. The CDR3 is 15 residues long. Deletions cut 0 bases from V and 5 bases from J, with 13 bases between. CDR3 amino acids: CASSYSSTATTEAFF. CDR3 in DNA: TGTGCCAGCAGTTACTCGTCCACGGCTACTACTGAAGCTTTCTTT.

The gene calls are TRBV6-1 and TRBJ1-1; D is ambiguous. Germline loops: CDR1 MNHNS, CDR2 SASEGT. The CDR3 has 13 amino acids. Trimming pared 8 bases from V and 5 bases from J, leaving 15 bases between. CDR3: CASGKVINTEAFF. Here the CDR3 DNA reads TGTGCCAGCGGGAAGGTTATAAATACTGAAGCTTTCTTT.

The V and J genes are TRBV13 and TRBJ2-3; 15 bases align to TRBD2. Trimming removed 5 bases from V and 4 bases from J; junction bases left unmatched: 10. The CDR3 loop spans 18 amino acids. CDR1 is PRHDT and CDR2 is FYEKMQ in the germline V gene (reference sequence). The CDR3, as DNA: TGTGCCAGCAGCCCGGGACTAGCGGGGGGTGATAGCGCAGATACGCAGTATTTT. It encodes CASSPGLAGGDSADTQYF.